These 11 T cell receptor beta chains share one sample of origin, sequenced in a study of long-term antiretroviral therapy in people with HIV (dated by TCRdb to the early 2020s). The immunoSEQ hsTCRB v3.0 assay was used at survey level resolution for TRB variable region sequencing. This is the immuneACCESS table as TCRdb keeps it, with only in-frame sequences that have V and J called. A part of the clones is gone; compared with another copy, unresolved V genes explain less than half, and the rest is unexplained. In this sample the table shows tens of thousands of clones, roughly four fifths of which occur a single time. Of the sample, about 5% falls within the top ten clones. The sequences come from unsorted PBMCs, collected 0.3 years after starting antiretroviral therapy. Every receptor here comes from a man aged 50 to 60 with HIV.

The rearrangement uses TRBV4-1 and TRBJ2-3; 8 nucleotides align to TRBD1. V lost 2 bases to trimming and J lost 1 base; unmatched junction nucleotides: 11. Germline CDR1 is MGHRA and CDR2 is YSYEKL. CDR3 length: 18 residues. The CDR3 sequence is CASSQPIRDRRRTDTQYF. CDR3 nucleotide sequence: TGCGCCAGCAGCCAACCCATCAGGGACAGGCGCCGCACAGATACGCAGTATTTT.

This chain joins TRBV28 and TRBJ1-1; no clear D. Trimming removed 5 bases from V and 4 bases from J, with 11 bases in between. The germline V gene has CDR1 MDHEN and CDR2 SYDVKM. The CDR3 totals 13 residues. The CDR3 DNA follows: TGTGCCAGCAGTACAACATCGGGCACTGAAGCTTTCTTT. Protein: CASSTTSGTEAFF.

The rearrangement joins TRBV5-1 to TRBJ1-5, with 7 nucleotides matching TRBD1. V shed 2 bases and J 4 bases; nucleotides not matched to a gene: 6. Germline values: CDR1 SGHRS, CDR2 YFSETQ. This CDR3 has 15 amino acids. In DNA form, the CDR3 reads TGCGCCAGCAGCTTAGAAACAGGGGTGAATCAGCCCCAGCATTTT. It codes for CASSLETGVNQPQHF.

This rearrangement joins TRBV28 to TRBJ2-7; D is undetermined. The CDR3 runs 11 residues. In germline, CDR1 is MDHEN, CDR2 SYDVKM. The V and J ends lost 5 bases and 3 bases respectively, with 5 bases between them. CDR3 in amino acids: CASSTFYEQYF. For the CDR3, the DNA is TGTGCCAGCAGTACCTTCTACGAGCAGTACTTC.

This clone was seen only a few times. The chain uses TRBV5-6 and TRBJ2-2, with D possibly TRBD2 on 6 matching bases. The CDR3 consists of 14 residues. The germline V gene encodes CDR1 SGHDT and CDR2 YYEEEE. The V gene lost 6 bases and the J gene lost 7 bases, with 16 bases spanning the gap. The CDR3 loop is CASTDIAGSGELFF. The CDR3, as DNA: TGTGCCAGCACCGATATCGCGGGGAGCGGGGAGCTGTTTTTT.

V usage is TRBV28 and J usage is TRBJ1-2; D not certain. CDR1 is MDHEN, CDR2 SYDVKM, per germline. This CDR3 spans 15 amino acids. The V gene lost 5 bases and the J gene lost 0 bases, with 13 bases spanning the gap. The CDR3 sequence: CASSPPTPTNYGYTF. In nucleotides, the CDR3 is TGTGCCAGCAGTCCCCCGACACCGACTAACTATGGCTACACCTTC.

The V gene is TRBV30, the J gene TRBJ1-1, with D hard to call. Germline lookup yields CDR1 GTSNPN and CDR2 SVGIG (reference sequence). V was trimmed by 0 bases and J by 9 bases, leaving 8 bases between them. The CDR3 extends over 11 amino acids. The CDR3 nucleotides are TGTGCCTGGAGTGTAGGCAGACAAGCTTTCTTT. Encoded protein: CAWSVGRQAFF.

This clone was detected only a few times. The J gene is TRBJ1-2, the V gene TRBV5-4, with 7 bases matching TRBD1. The trim removed 1 base at V and 8 bases at J, leaving 5 bases unmatched. The CDR3 has 13 amino acids. CDR1 is SGHNT and CDR2 is YYREEE in the germline V gene (reference sequence). The CDR3 here is CASSLTGVRGYTF. The CDR3 DNA sequence: TGTGCCAGCAGCTTGACAGGGGTGAGAGGCTACACCTTC. Drawing the rest from reference TRBV5-4 and TRBJ1-2, the complete variable domain is ETGVTQSPTHLIKTRGQQVTLRCSSQSGHNTVSWYQQALGQGPQFIFQYYREEENGRGNFPPRFSGLQFPNYSSELNVNALELDDSALYLCASSLTGVRGYTFGSGTRLTVV.

V is TRBV7-2 and J is TRBJ1-1; D may be TRBD1 (5 bases). This CDR3 region has 13 residues. Trimming cost V 0 bases and J 4 bases, with 6 bases left between them. In germline, CDR1 is SGHTA, CDR2 FQGNSA. The CDR3 protein is CASSLARATEAFF. Written as DNA, the CDR3 is TGTGCCAGCAGCTTAGCCAGGGCCACTGAAGCTTTCTTT.

The CDR3 is CASSEAIGAGLYGYTF. In DNA, the CDR3 is TGTGCCAGCAGTGAAGCTATTGGAGCAGGGCTCTATGGCTACACCTTC. The V call is TRBV6-1, the J call TRBJ1-2; possibly TRBD1 for D (5 bases). Trimming cost V 0 bases and J 4 bases, with 15 bases left between them. CDR1 and CDR2 (germline): MNHNS, SASEGT. This CDR3 is built from 16 residues.

The V gene is TRBV12-5, the J gene TRBJ2-4; D perhaps matches TRBD2 (7 bases). Trimming removed 0 bases at V and 12 bases at J, with 18 bases between. In germline, CDR1 is LGHNT, CDR2 FRNRAP. The CDR3 sequence is 15 residues long. CDR3 DNA: TGTGCTAGTGGTTTGGTACAGGGACTAAAGCAGGATCAGTACTTC. Protein sequence: CASGLVQGLKQDQYF.